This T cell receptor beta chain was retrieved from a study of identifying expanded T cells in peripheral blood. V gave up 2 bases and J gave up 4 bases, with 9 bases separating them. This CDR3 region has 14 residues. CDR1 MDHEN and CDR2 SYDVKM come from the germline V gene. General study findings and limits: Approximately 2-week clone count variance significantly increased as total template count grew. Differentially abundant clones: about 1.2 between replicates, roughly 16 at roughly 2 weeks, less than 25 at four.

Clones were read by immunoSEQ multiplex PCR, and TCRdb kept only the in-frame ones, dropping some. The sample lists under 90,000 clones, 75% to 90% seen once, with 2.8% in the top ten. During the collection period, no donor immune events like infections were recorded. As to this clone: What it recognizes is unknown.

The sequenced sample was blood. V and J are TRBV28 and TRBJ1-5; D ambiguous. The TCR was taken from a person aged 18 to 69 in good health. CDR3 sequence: CASSLEGGNQPQHF. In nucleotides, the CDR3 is TGTGCCAGCAGTTTAGAGGGTGGGAATCAGCCCCAGCATTTT.